This TCR beta chain derives from a study of Ad26.COV2.S vaccination and SARS-CoV-2 variants. As to treatment: around 19 received Ad26.COV2.S at low or high dose, single or two shots; about 5 received placebo; per-sample allocation not given. Day 63 after the first injection of vaccine or placebo was the sampling time. In germline, CDR1 is MNHEY, CDR2 SMNVEV (reference sequence). The V gene lost 4 bases and the J gene lost 0 bases, with 14 bases spanning the gap. This CDR3 spans 16 amino acids. Clones were sequenced by immunoSEQ multiplex PCR, and TCRdb holds only the in-frame ones, with some missing. The table shows around 340,000 clones, with roughly 91% occurring only once.

The origin of this receptor is a person aged 18-65 years who received the Ad26.COV2.S COVID-19 vaccine or a placebo. The chain joins TRBV27 to TRBJ2-3, with D hard to call. The sample in question was peripheral blood, obtained in a trial of Ad26.COV2.S vaccine versus placebo. The CDR3 DNA follows: TGTGCCAGCAGTTCTTACCTCGCTTCTAGCACAGATACGCAGTATTTT. This translates into CASSSYLASSTDTQYF.